The sequence of this TCR beta chain was determined in a study of cytotoxic CD8 clonotypes in ibrutinib-treated CLL. As for the study in general: Among responders, some 25 were partial and 2 complete; after median roughly 70 months, around 15 stayed remitted and some 12 progressed.

Germline CDR1 SQVTM, CDR2 ANQGSEA. V lost 5 bases and J 0 bases, leaving 11 bases between the germline ends. The CDR3 extends over 14 amino acids. TCRdb keeps only in-frame clones here, not all; method: immunoSEQ multiplex PCR. Of fewer than 150,000 clones in the sample, 80% to 90% were seen once. This clone was found once. The TCR sequence derives from a human donor with chronic lymphocytic leukemia. This chain uses TRBV29-1 with TRBJ1-3, with unresolved D. Material: PBMCs, obtained after 24 months of ibrutinib treatment. CDR3: CSVRTDLSGNTIYF. The CDR3 DNA follows: TGCAGCGTTCGAACGGACCTCTCTGGAAACACCATATATTTT.